This TCR beta chain is from a study of cytomegalovirus exposure and HLA in healthy donors. Whole-study findings and limits: The listing of approximately 160 TCR beta chains classed them as cytomegalovirus-associated. Per published reports, the classifier diagnosed cytomegalovirus status with high specificity and sensitivity. TCR clusters originating in the first cohort tended to co-occur in the roughly 110 validation repertoires, according to a later analysis. A few of the chains that were CMV-associated were confirmed in vitro to be specific for CMV antigens.

The repertoire was sequenced with immunoSEQ multiplex PCR; TCRdb's copy has only in-frame clones and lacks some. The sample holds approximately 220,000 clones, about 83% seen once. This clone was detected a few times. The antigen is undetermined. The sequenced sample consisted of PBMCs. This clonotype originated in a young man in good health and CMV-seronegative.

CDR3 sequence: CASEDSTGSYEQYF. The CDR3 DNA reads as TGTGCCAGCGAGGACTCAACGGGCTCCTACGAGCAGTACTTC. The chain carries TRBV25-1 and TRBJ2-7, with a possible D match to TRBD2 (5 bases). The germline V gene encodes CDR1 MGHDK and CDR2 SYGVNS. Between the trimmed V and J ends, which lost 8 bases and 0 bases, there was a span of 14 bases. The CDR3 totals 14 residues.